This entry features one T cell receptor (beta chain) sequence. Its binding antigen is unknown. Base qualities are missing; no much larger clone stands one base away. Using the deep immunoSEQ assay, multiplex PCR amplified TCR CDR3 regions from genomic DNA. Extracted genomic DNA from each cell subset was distributed evenly across all wells of several immunoSEQ 96-well plates, and each plate was treated as a replicate. For sorted subsets, 150 to 200 ng genomic DNA, equal to 30,000 to 35,000 T cell genomes, was loaded into each replicate PCR. The purified libraries were quantified using a Qubit 3.0 fluorometer, sized with a Bioanalyzer 2100, and then quantified again using the KAPA Library Quantification kit. Every immunoSEQ 96-well plate was sequenced on a separate single-read 150-cycle Illumina NextSeq 550 flow cell. As for the authors' bioinformatics: Because the immunoSEQ output included only junctional sequences and no quality scores, the filtering could not be the same as the filtering used for full-length reads. Sequences were annotated with PyIR, a Python wrapper for IgBLAST v1.9, and V/J genes and CDR3 were assigned using IMGT germline references. Reads with weak V/J assignments (E-value above 1e-6), missing CDR3, stop codons, out-of-frame junctions, or ambiguous translated residues were removed. V3J clonotypes were defined as sequences sharing the same inferred V gene, J gene, and CDR3 amino acid sequence. To compute the percentage overlap between repertoires, the number of shared unique clonotypes was divided by the size of the smaller repertoire. Richness of each repertoire was evaluated using RTK rarefaction, the Chao1 estimator, and Recon v2.1 estimates of unobserved clonotypes. OLGA was used to compute generation probabilities for all TCRbeta clonotypes that the gDNA method yielded from several donors. Sourced from immuneACCESS, this table was stored by TCRdb with only in-frame sequences that have V and J called. A share of the clones is absent; for the studies checked, an unresolved V gene accounts for under half, and the remainder has no known explanation. V and J calls plus clone size are reproduced from that table; the DNA served to infer D and trimming. For this sample there are some 2,000,000 clones; 95% appear just once. The top ten clonotypes cover 0.13% of the sample.

Healthy HIV-negative adults with no recently reported acute infections or vaccinations were included as donors. All donors were Caucasian adults living in Nashville, Tennessee, USA. CD4+ T cells were enriched through magnetic negative selection, after which naive cells were positively selected on CD45RA and the remaining negative fraction served as the memory subset. Blood was obtained by leukapheresis, after which PBMCs were separated by Ficoll-Histopaque density gradient centrifugation and cryopreserved in liquid nitrogen vapor phase. Analytical flow cytometry was used to check the purity and quantity of each magnetically sorted T cell population. Genomic DNA was isolated from each sorted fraction and quantified by UV absorbance on a Nanodrop 2000c. V and J are trimmed by 4 bases and 6 bases, and the gene matches miss 3 bases of the junction. From cysteine to phenylalanine, the CDR3 is 15 amino acids long. CDR3 DNA is the only sequence kept; it has 45 bases, read in frame from the first base. In the germline V gene, CDR1 corresponds to ENHRY and CDR2 to SYGVKD.

The data stem from a study of shared clonotypes between healthy human individuals (dated by TCRdb to the early 2020s). General notes on the study: A few men and a couple of women, aged 18 to 49 years, made up the cohort. For each donor, three plates each were used for CD4 naive and CD4 memory, two plates were used for CD8 naive, and one plate was used for CD8 memory. The study deeply sequenced blood TCR repertoires of about 5 healthy adults to estimate repertoire size and the extent of clonotype sharing between individuals. To increase sequencing depth and limit assay-specific biases, different laboratories used diverse techniques to prepare libraries and sequence TCR repertoires. Leukapheresis yielded between about 0.94 and 8.9 billion PBMCs per donor. Beyond this particular receptor, the publication reports: Higher generation probabilities were observed for clonotypes shared by all four sorted-subset donors than for non-shared clonotypes. Even with the large sequencing depth, rarefaction of the sorted-subset datasets indicated that sequencing was incomplete. Pairwise subsampling led to the expectation that sequencing depth would affect the degree of clonotype sharing among donors. Larger estimated clonotype richness was generally found for naive subsets than for memory subsets. The genetic and exposure-history diversity represented was limited by the small number of donors. Across a few donors, around 5% of naive CD4, roughly 3.5% of naive CD8, 2% to 2.5% of memory CD4, and approximately 0.42% of memory CD8 clonotypes were shared. Sampling was restricted to blood, and TCR repertoires in tissues likely differ from the TCR repertoires found in blood.

Rearrangement joined TRBV10-3 to TRBJ1-6; 10 of the junction bases match TRBD1. Sequencing was done on a sample of naive CD4+ T cells sorted from blood. Interpreted using the paper, the cell subset or site label stands for: CD45RA+ positively selected. The clonotype comes from a man between 18 and 35 years old in good health. The nucleotide sequence reads TGTGCCATCAGTGCTTGGGACAGGGGTAATTCACCCCTCCACTTT. It translates to CAISAWDRGNSPLHF.